The 7 T cell receptor beta chains below were found in one sample sequenced in a study of beta chain features in type 1 diabetes. What was sequenced were expressed TCRB transcripts, since all of the isolated RNA had been reverse transcribed. Profiling relied on immunoSEQ multiplex PCR, and the TCRdb table lists in-frame clones only, not all of them. The repertoire includes about 250,000 clones, roughly 14% of them detected once, and around 0.026% sits in the top ten. Sequencing was performed on naive CD4+ T cells from blood. The receptor set was obtained from a woman aged 40 to 55 in good health.

This clone was seen a handful of times. The rearrangement links TRBV25-1 to TRBJ1-1; D is uncertain. V was clipped by 1 base and J by 6 bases, with 9 bases between them. The CDR3 runs to 13 residues. In germline, CDR1 is MGHDK, CDR2 SYGVNS. CDR3 protein: CASSESRKAEAFF. The CDR3 DNA sequence: TGTGCCAGCAGTGAATCTAGGAAGGCTGAAGCTTTCTTT.

The table lists this clone with a few counts. The V call is TRBV19, the J call TRBJ2-3; tentatively, D is TRBD2 (6 bases). Trimming cost V 6 bases and J 2 bases, with 12 bases left between them. The CDR3 extends over 14 amino acids. Germline CDR1 and CDR2: LNHDA and SQIVND (reference sequence). The CDR3 DNA reads as TGTGCCAGTAGGTTGAGCGGGCTCACAGATACGCAGTATTTT. It encodes CASRLSGLTDTQYF.

This clone has more than one count but fewer than ten. The chain joins TRBV11-2 to TRBJ1-2, with 7 bases that match TRBD1. V dropped 4 bases and J dropped 2; count of bases not matched to a gene: 7. CDR3 size: 15 residues. Germline CDR1 is SGHAT and CDR2 is FQNNGV. The CDR3 sequence: CASSSGGTANYGYTF. CDR3 coding DNA: TGTGCCAGCAGCTCTGGTGGGACAGCAAACTATGGCTACACCTTC.

CDR3 residues: CASSLFDSPNYGYTF. CDR3 nucleotides: TGCGCCAGCAGCTTGTTCGACAGCCCGAACTATGGCTACACCTTC. The chain is built from TRBV5-1 and TRBJ1-2; a weak D match, TRBD1 (5 bases). The CDR3 runs to 15 residues. Trimming took off 1 base at V and 2 bases at J, with 12 bases between the two ends. The germline V gene encodes CDR1 SGHRS and CDR2 YFSETQ.

The J gene is TRBJ2-1, the V gene TRBV6-1, with no clear D. Germline CDR1 and CDR2: MNHNS and SASEGT. The CDR3 sequence is 15 residues long. Deletions cut 2 bases from V and 6 bases from J, with 14 bases between. The CDR3 DNA is TGTGCCAGCAGTGAATCGGTTTCTATCCTCAATGAGCAGTTCTTC. Protein product: CASSESVSILNEQFF.

This clone was seen only a few times. The gene calls are TRBV27 and TRBJ1-5; a weak D match, TRBD1 (6 bases). V was clipped by 5 bases and J by 6 bases, with 20 bases between them. This CDR3 is 16 amino acids long. CDR1 MNHEY and CDR2 SMNVEV come from the germline V gene (reference sequence). The CDR3 DNA sequence: TGTGCCAGCAGTACTCTCCCGGGGGGCGTATCTCAGCCCCAGCATTTT. This sequence encodes CASSTLPGGVSQPQHF.

This clone came up a few times. J is TRBJ2-6 and V is TRBV10-2, with D maybe TRBD2 (5 bases). CDR1 WSHSY and CDR2 SAAADI come from the germline V gene. This CDR3 comprises 16 residues. Trimming took off 6 bases at V and 8 bases at J, with 20 bases between the two ends. In nucleotides, the CDR3 is TGCGCCAGCAGGACTCTAGCAGGCGTAGGGTCCAACGTCCTGACTTTC. It yields the protein CASRTLAGVGSNVLTF.